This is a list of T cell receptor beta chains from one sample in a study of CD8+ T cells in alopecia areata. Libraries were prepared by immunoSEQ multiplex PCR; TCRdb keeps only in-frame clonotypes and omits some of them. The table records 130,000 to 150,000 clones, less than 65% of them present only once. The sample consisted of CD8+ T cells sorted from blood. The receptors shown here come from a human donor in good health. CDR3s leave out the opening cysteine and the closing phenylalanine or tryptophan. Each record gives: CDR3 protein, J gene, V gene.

cdr3_aa: ASSGGRLNTEAF; j_call: TRBJ1-1; v_call: TRBV6-5
cdr3_aa: ASSPRGREEETQY; j_call: TRBJ2-5; v_call: TRBV7-9
cdr3_aa: SVEGRGQIDSGNTIY; j_call: TRBJ1-3; v_call: TRBV29-1
cdr3_aa: ASSQVTQGNFNEQF; j_call: TRBJ2-1; v_call: TRBV4-2
cdr3_aa: ASSLLASEQF; j_call: TRBJ2-1; v_call: TRBV7-9
cdr3_aa: ASSLYGTPTDTQY; j_call: TRBJ2-3; v_call: TRBV7-3
cdr3_aa: SAGGGQGYGYT; j_call: TRBJ1-2; v_call: TRBV29-1
cdr3_aa: ASSNGQGYGYT; j_call: TRBJ1-2; v_call: TRBV9
cdr3_aa: ASSYPSDPAHHEQF; j_call: TRBJ2-1; v_call: TRBV13
cdr3_aa: ASSEAYGQPPETQY; j_call: TRBJ2-5; v_call: TRBV2
cdr3_aa: ASSLRTDTQY; j_call: TRBJ2-3; v_call: TRBV18
cdr3_aa: ASSISGGELF; j_call: TRBJ2-2; v_call: TRBV19
cdr3_aa: ASSQAQAYEQY; j_call: TRBJ2-7; v_call: TRBV14
cdr3_aa: SVLAGDSYEQY; j_call: TRBJ2-7; v_call: TRBV29-1
cdr3_aa: ASSYPGHWGNIQY; j_call: TRBJ2-4; v_call: TRBV5-6
cdr3_aa: SATRLEAF; j_call: TRBJ1-1; v_call: TRBV20-1
cdr3_aa: ASSVGGSGADTQY; j_call: TRBJ2-3; v_call: TRBV9
cdr3_aa: ASGPSNQPQH; j_call: TRBJ1-5; v_call: TRBV27
cdr3_aa: ASSQEGPGELF; j_call: TRBJ2-2; v_call: TRBV4-2
cdr3_aa: ASSRARSGANVLT; j_call: TRBJ2-6; v_call: TRBV7-9
cdr3_aa: SVHLAGEGTDTQY; j_call: TRBJ2-3; v_call: TRBV29-1
cdr3_aa: ASSVGWTSGSFHEQY; j_call: TRBJ2-7; v_call: TRBV7-9
cdr3_aa: ASSSTGTGELF; j_call: TRBJ2-2; v_call: TRBV7-6
cdr3_aa: ASSLLGSEQY; j_call: TRBJ2-7; v_call: TRBV28
cdr3_aa: ASSYGQAVNT; j_call: TRBJ1-2; v_call: TRBV6-6
cdr3_aa: ASSVGSGNTEAF; j_call: TRBJ1-1; v_call: TRBV9
cdr3_aa: ASRKGANTGELF; j_call: TRBJ2-2; v_call: TRBV13
cdr3_aa: ASSLSLPGGHEQF; j_call: TRBJ2-1; v_call: TRBV27
cdr3_aa: SGTGAHEQY; j_call: TRBJ2-7; v_call: TRBV29-1
cdr3_aa: ASSSGIKYTQY; j_call: TRBJ2-3; v_call: TRBV14
cdr3_aa: ASSEPHGTNTGELF; j_call: TRBJ2-2; v_call: TRBV25-1
cdr3_aa: ASSLGLAGPSYEQY; j_call: TRBJ2-7; v_call: TRBV13
cdr3_aa: ASSQGLADPHPLYEQY; j_call: TRBJ2-7; v_call: TRBV4-1
cdr3_aa: ATSSKGTDEQY; j_call: TRBJ2-7; v_call: TRBV15
cdr3_aa: ASSFRDRYTEAF; j_call: TRBJ1-1; v_call: TRBV5-1
cdr3_aa: SVGSELGSTEAF; j_call: TRBJ1-1; v_call: TRBV29-1
cdr3_aa: ASSSLPGQSSYEQY; j_call: TRBJ2-7; v_call: TRBV4-1
cdr3_aa: AWKDRTYNEQF; j_call: TRBJ2-1; v_call: TRBV30
cdr3_aa: SLSGNTEAF; j_call: TRBJ1-1; v_call: TRBV29-1
cdr3_aa: ASSPESALLDEQF; j_call: TRBJ2-1; v_call: TRBV6-5
cdr3_aa: ASTTDTQY; j_call: TRBJ2-3; v_call: TRBV25-1
cdr3_aa: SARTRDYGYT; j_call: TRBJ1-2; v_call: TRBV29-1
cdr3_aa: ASGEAVGQY; j_call: TRBJ2-3; v_call: TRBV2
cdr3_aa: ASRDGTGTYEQY; j_call: TRBJ2-7; v_call: TRBV6-1
cdr3_aa: ASSERDRGQETQY; j_call: TRBJ2-5; v_call: TRBV25-1
cdr3_aa: ASSLGETDTGELF; j_call: TRBJ2-2; v_call: TRBV5-6
cdr3_aa: ASSLGGYEQY; j_call: TRBJ2-7; v_call: TRBV5-1
cdr3_aa: ATSRVGPGASYEQY; j_call: TRBJ2-7; v_call: TRBV15
cdr3_aa: ASRRDFYNEQF; j_call: TRBJ2-1; v_call: TRBV7-2